This T cell receptor beta chain was documented in a study of T cells after yellow fever vaccination. Overall study context: Fractions with few cells were prepared using SMART-Seq v4 Ultra Low Input. Study results and caveats: After the booster, approximately 96% of CD4 and approximately 87% of CD8 primary-response clones were re-detected.

This clonotype was recorded at least ten times. Its antigen is not known. V was trimmed by 10 bases and J by 6 bases, leaving 10 bases between them. This CDR3 is built from 11 residues. Germline V gene data show CDR1 as MNHEY and CDR2 as SVGAGI. TCRdb itself ran the 5' RACE reads through MiXCR, one entry per CDR3 protein. Of approximately 170,000 distinct CDR3 sequences in the sample, approximately 9.9% are singletons; the top ten hold 30% to 45%. This specimen was CD8+ T cells sorted from PBMCs, taken 15 days after the yellow fever booster vaccination. This receptor was identified in a man between 18 and 35 years old who received the YFV17D yellow fever vaccine. This rearrangement joins TRBV6-5 to TRBJ2-1; no definite D call. CDR3 nucleotides: TGTGCCACCACCTATGGCAATGAGCAGTTCTTC. Translating it yields CATTYGNEQFF.